These T cell receptor beta chains were read from a single sample in a study of siplizumab effects on memory and regulatory T cells. The data were produced by immunoSEQ multiplex PCR, yet TCRdb's version contains in-frame clones alone and is incomplete. The sample includes roughly 120,000 clones, 94% seen only once; the top ten take 1.5% to 2%. Sequencing was done on a sample of non-Treg CD4+ T cells sorted from blood. The receptors derive from a human donor in good health. Each CDR3 is given with its conserved first and last residue. The order of the fields is clone size, D gene, V gene, J gene, CDR3 protein, CDR3 DNA. D genes are given only for firm matches. A clone size is listed for some rows: how often the clone was seen (once, few, many), or a class if it is expanded.

>-|TRBD1|TRBV4-1|TRBJ1-3
CASSLFGQGSSGNTIYF
TGCGCCAGCAGCCTGTTCGGACAGGGGAGCTCTGGAAACACCATATATTTT
>-|TRBD1|TRBV5-1|TRBJ1-1
CASSLAGDRGGNTEAFF
TGCGCCAGCAGCCTTGCGGGTGACAGGGGTGGAAACACTGAAGCTTTCTTT
>few|-|TRBV4-1|TRBJ1-5
CASSEDEHRPQHF
TGCGCCAGCAGCGAGGACGAACACCGGCCCCAGCATTTT
>-|-|TRBV28|TRBJ1-4
CASAGEKLFF
TGTGCCAGTGCAGGTGAAAAACTGTTTTTT
>few|-|TRBV14|TRBJ2-6
CASSQVGANVLTF
TGTGCCAGCAGCCAAGTAGGGGCCAACGTCCTGACTTTC
>-|-|TRBV5-8|TRBJ1-2
CASSLDSGYTF
TGTGCCAGCAGTCTGGACTCTGGCTACACCTTC
>-|-|TRBV19|TRBJ2-3
CASSSGGPSTQYF
TGTGCCAGTAGTAGCGGGGGCCCTAGTACGCAGTATTTT
>-|-|TRBV28|TRBJ1-2
CASLENYGYTF
TGTGCCAGCCTAGAGAACTATGGCTACACCTTC
>-|-|TRBV2|TRBJ2-7
CASRPEPSRLEQYF
TGTGCCAGCAGACCGGAACCGAGCCGCTTGGAGCAGTACTTC
>-|-|TRBV11-3|TRBJ2-1
CASSLSATVAHEQFF
TGTGCCAGCAGCTTATCGGCGACCGTAGCCCATGAGCAGTTCTTC
>-|-|TRBV5-4|TRBJ1-1
CASSLDRIEAFF
TGTGCCAGCAGCTTAGACCGAATAGAAGCTTTCTTT
>-|-|TRBV15|TRBJ2-1
CATGRITVDNEQFF
TGTGCCACCGGGAGGATAACTGTGGACAATGAGCAGTTCTTC
>-|-|TRBV2|TRBJ1-2
CASRTPTGRVHGYTF
TGTGCCAGCAGGACCCCGACAGGTCGGGTTCACGGCTACACCTTC
>-|TRBD1|TRBV25-1|TRBJ2-7
CASNPTGGNHEQYF
TGTGCCAGCAATCCGACAGGGGGCAACCACGAGCAGTACTTC
>-|TRBD1|TRBV18|TRBJ2-7
CASSHSDRPLEEQYF
TGTGCCAGCTCGCACTCGGACAGGCCCCTTGAGGAGCAGTACTTC
>-|TRBD1|TRBV5-1|TRBJ2-5
CASSHRGQGPETQYF
TGCGCCAGCAGCCACCGAGGACAGGGGCCAGAGACCCAGTACTTC
>-|-|TRBV18|TRBJ2-3
CASSPSTDTQYF
TGTGCCAGCTCCCCTAGCACAGATACGCAGTATTTT
>-|-|TRBV9|TRBJ2-1
CASSPLSGLSYNEQFF
TGTGCCAGCAGCCCCCTGTCGGGGCTATCCTACAATGAGCAGTTCTTC
>-|TRBD1|TRBV10-1|TRBJ1-1
CAGRQGATEAFF
TGCGCCGGCCGACAGGGGGCGACTGAAGCTTTCTTT
>-|-|TRBV28|TRBJ2-5
CASSLGQKQGETQYF
TGTGCCAGCAGTTTAGGACAGAAGCAAGGGGAGACCCAGTACTTC
>once|-|TRBV5-1|TRBJ2-3
CASSLREDTQYF
TGCGCCAGCAGCTTGAGGGAAGATACGCAGTATTTT
>-|-|TRBV5-6|TRBJ1-5
CASSLRGDNQPQHF
TGTGCCAGCAGCTTGAGAGGGGACAATCAGCCCCAGCATTTT
>-|-|TRBV18|TRBJ1-5
CASSRTTGRSNQPQHF
TGTGCCAGCTCACGTACTACAGGACGAAGCAATCAGCCCCAGCATTTT
>-|-|TRBV7-2|TRBJ2-7
CASSPGVPSYEQYF
TGTGCCAGCAGCCCGGGAGTTCCTTCCTACGAGCAGTACTTC
>-|TRBD1|TRBV28|TRBJ1-2
CASTYRDRTNYGYTF
TGTGCCAGCACGTACCGGGACAGAACTAACTATGGCTACACCTTC
>-|-|TRBV15|TRBJ2-2
CATSGLRGQRGTGELFF
TGTGCCACCAGCGGCTTAAGGGGTCAGCGAGGCACCGGGGAGCTGTTTTTT
>-|TRBD2|TRBV5-6|TRBJ2-1
CASSLLAGGHEQFF
TGTGCCAGCAGCTTGCTAGCGGGAGGCCATGAGCAGTTCTTC
>-|-|TRBV25-1|TRBJ2-3
CASSPFRGTDTQYF
TGTGCCAGCAGTCCCTTTAGGGGCACAGATACGCAGTATTTT
>-|-|TRBV6-5|TRBJ1-2
CASSYGGTGNYGYTF
TGTGCCAGCAGTTACGGTGGGACGGGAAACTATGGCTACACCTTC
>-|TRBD2|TRBV13|TRBJ2-7
CASSFQAGYEQYF
TGTGCCAGCAGCTTCCAAGCGGGATACGAGCAGTACTTC
>-|-|TRBV5-1|TRBJ2-5
CASSLATAQETQYF
TGCGCCAGCAGCTTGGCAACAGCCCAAGAGACCCAGTACTTC
>-|TRBD1|TRBV25-1|TRBJ1-4
CASISRDRGKLFF
TGTGCCAGCATTAGCCGGGACAGGGGCAAACTGTTTTTT
>-|-|TRBV6-5|TRBJ1-3
CASRTTGSSGNTIYF
TGTGCCAGCAGAACAACAGGGAGCTCTGGAAACACCATATATTTT
>-|TRBD2|TRBV5-4|TRBJ2-7
CASSPGGDGSYEQYF
TGTGCCAGCAGCCCGGGGGGGGACGGTTCTTACGAGCAGTACTTC
>-|-|TRBV18|TRBJ2-5
CASSPPQRQETQYF
TGTGCCAGCTCACCACCTCAACGGCAAGAGACCCAGTACTTC
>-|-|TRBV9|TRBJ2-1
CASSVSSRYNEQFF
TGTGCCAGCAGCGTATCCTCTAGGTACAATGAGCAGTTCTTC
>once|TRBD1|TRBV19|TRBJ1-1
CASSMGGQKNTEAFF
TGTGCCAGTAGTATGGGGGGACAGAAGAACACTGAAGCTTTCTTT
>-|-|TRBV2|TRBJ2-2
CASRMDGQGFTGELFF
TGTGCCAGCAGGATGGACGGGCAGGGATTCACCGGGGAGCTGTTTTTT
>few|TRBD1|TRBV18|TRBJ2-7
CASSPEQGAREQYF
TGTGCCAGCTCACCCGAGCAGGGGGCGAGGGAGCAGTACTTC
>-|TRBD1|TRBV19|TRBJ2-2
CASSTRTGGGGTGELFF
TGTGCCAGTAGTACCAGGACAGGGGGCGGAGGCACCGGGGAGCTGTTTTTT
>once|TRBD2|TRBV4-1|TRBJ2-1
CASSQTIPVAGGSYNEQFF
TGCGCCAGCAGCCAAACTATACCCGTAGCGGGGGGGTCCTACAATGAGCAGTTCTTC
>once|-|TRBV15|TRBJ1-2
CATSGQQANYGYTF
TGTGCCACCAGCGGGCAGCAAGCTAACTATGGCTACACCTTC
>-|TRBD1|TRBV10-1|TRBJ2-7
CASSEPGQGKGEQYF
TGCGCCAGCAGTGAGCCGGGACAGGGAAAGGGCGAGCAGTACTTC
>-|-|TRBV14|TRBJ1-1
CASRIEGAEAFF
TGTGCCAGCAGAATCGAAGGGGCTGAAGCTTTCTTT
>-|-|TRBV5-1|TRBJ1-2
CASSWGNYGYTF
TGTGCCAGCAGCTGGGGGAACTATGGCTACACCTTC
>-|TRBD2|TRBV5-1|TRBJ2-7
CASSLAGTSGGEQYF
TGCGCCAGCAGCTTGGCCGGGACTAGCGGCGGCGAGCAGTACTTC
>-|TRBD1|TRBV27|TRBJ2-7
CASSPWDREGTAYEQYF
TGTGCCAGCAGTCCCTGGGACAGGGAGGGAACAGCCTACGAGCAGTACTTC
>-|TRBD1|TRBV10-3|TRBJ2-2
CAIRDRGRVTGELFF
TGTGCCATCAGGGACAGGGGGCGAGTCACCGGGGAGCTGTTTTTT
>-|TRBD1|TRBV5-1|TRBJ2-3
CASSLGRQGTDTQYF
TGCGCCAGCAGCTTGGGGCGACAGGGAACAGATACGCAGTATTTT
>-|-|TRBV5-1|TRBJ2-5
CASSLDIQETQYF
TGCGCCAGCAGCTTGGATATCCAAGAGACCCAGTACTTC
>-|TRBD2|TRBV10-3|TRBJ2-1
CAISRTSGGSPYNEQFF
TGTGCCATCAGCCGTACTAGCGGGGGGTCCCCGTACAATGAGCAGTTCTTC
>-|TRBD1|TRBV9|TRBJ1-3
CASSVGGTGGNPGNTIYF
TGTGCCAGCAGCGTAGGTGGGACAGGGGGTAACCCTGGAAACACCATATATTTT
>-|-|TRBV5-4|TRBJ2-3
CASSSLGGSDTQYF
TGTGCCAGCAGCTCCTTGGGGGGATCAGATACGCAGTATTTT
>-|-|TRBV2|TRBJ1-5
CASGGPGGNQPQHF
TGTGCCAGCGGGGGCCCCGGCGGCAATCAGCCCCAGCATTTT